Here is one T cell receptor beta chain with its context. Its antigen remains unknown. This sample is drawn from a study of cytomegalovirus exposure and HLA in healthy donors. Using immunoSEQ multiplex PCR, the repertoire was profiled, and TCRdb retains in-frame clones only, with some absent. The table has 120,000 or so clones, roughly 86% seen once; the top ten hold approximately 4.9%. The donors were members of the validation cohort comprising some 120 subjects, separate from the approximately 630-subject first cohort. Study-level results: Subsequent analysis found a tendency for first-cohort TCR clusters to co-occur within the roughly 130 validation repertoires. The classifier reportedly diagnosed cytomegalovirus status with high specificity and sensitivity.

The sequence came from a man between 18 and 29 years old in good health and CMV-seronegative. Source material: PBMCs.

The CDR3 bases are TGTGCCAGTAGTGCGCGACTAGCGGGTGACACCGGGGAGCTGTTTTTT. This codes for CASSARLAGDTGELFF. The gene calls are TRBV19 and TRBJ2-2; 10 bases map to TRBD2. V lost 5 bases, J lost 3 bases, and 6 bases stayed unmatched. This CDR3 contains 16 residues. Per germline, CDR1 LNHDA and CDR2 SQIVND (reference sequence).